This is a list of T cell receptor beta chains from one sample in a study of blood T cell repertoires in COVID-19. Clones were read by immunoSEQ multiplex PCR, and TCRdb kept only the in-frame ones, dropping some. This sample has under 200,000 clones; roughly 90% occur once, and the top ten carry 1.6%. The sample taken for sequencing was peripheral blood. These receptors came from a man in his late teens or twenties with active or convalescent COVID-19. Both conserved end residues are trimmed from each CDR3. Each record gives: D gene, V gene, clone size, J gene, CDR3 protein. A D gene is named only where the DNA matches it firmly. Clone size is given for some rows only: seen once, a few or many times, or a class if the clone is expanded.

D gene: -
V gene: TRBV30
clone size: -
J gene: TRBJ2-1
CDR3 protein: AWREFPDIQEQF

D gene: -
V gene: TRBV10-2
clone size: -
J gene: TRBJ2-2
CDR3 protein: ASSESRVTGELF

D gene: TRBD1
V gene: TRBV27
clone size: -
J gene: TRBJ2-1
CDR3 protein: ASSSGGWPYNEQF

D gene: -
V gene: TRBV5-1
clone size: -
J gene: TRBJ1-6
CDR3 protein: ASRNGPSNSPLH

D gene: -
V gene: TRBV7-3
clone size: -
J gene: TRBJ1-3
CDR3 protein: ASSLMGGSGNTIY

D gene: -
V gene: TRBV7-8
clone size: -
J gene: TRBJ1-1
CDR3 protein: ASSPGGGMNTEAF

D gene: -
V gene: TRBV5-1
clone size: once
J gene: TRBJ1-1
CDR3 protein: ASSLEGSENTEAF

D gene: TRBD2
V gene: TRBV5-1
clone size: -
J gene: TRBJ2-1
CDR3 protein: ASSLVLAGVTNEQF

D gene: TRBD2
V gene: TRBV2
clone size: -
J gene: TRBJ2-2
CDR3 protein: ASSDSGGAGGELF

D gene: -
V gene: TRBV5-1
clone size: -
J gene: TRBJ2-3
CDR3 protein: ASSLALVSGTDTQY

D gene: -
V gene: TRBV4-3
clone size: -
J gene: TRBJ1-2
CDR3 protein: ASSQGHNYNYGYT

D gene: -
V gene: TRBV5-1
clone size: once
J gene: TRBJ1-2
CDR3 protein: ASSLEGRRGDGYT

D gene: -
V gene: TRBV7-9
clone size: -
J gene: TRBJ1-5
CDR3 protein: ASSLHTGPQPQH

D gene: TRBD1
V gene: TRBV27
clone size: many
J gene: TRBJ2-1
CDR3 protein: ASSFYRQGRSYNEQF

D gene: TRBD2
V gene: TRBV11-2
clone size: -
J gene: TRBJ2-1
CDR3 protein: ASSLTSGTSGGQEQF

D gene: -
V gene: TRBV10-3
clone size: few
J gene: TRBJ1-1
CDR3 protein: AISVAGGGTEAF

D gene: -
V gene: TRBV6-2/TRBV6-3
clone size: -
J gene: TRBJ2-2
CDR3 protein: ASSYIYSNTGELF

D gene: -
V gene: TRBV4-3
clone size: few
J gene: TRBJ2-2
CDR3 protein: ASSQDYGSTGELF

D gene: -
V gene: TRBV12-3/TRBV12-4
clone size: -
J gene: TRBJ1-5
CDR3 protein: ASSKQGRQPQH

D gene: -
V gene: TRBV2
clone size: -
J gene: TRBJ1-3
CDR3 protein: ASQDRISGNTIY

D gene: -
V gene: TRBV6-6
clone size: -
J gene: TRBJ1-6
CDR3 protein: ASSSFLYNSPLH

D gene: TRBD1
V gene: TRBV6-5
clone size: -
J gene: TRBJ1-6
CDR3 protein: ASSRAGQNNSPLH

D gene: -
V gene: TRBV4-1
clone size: -
J gene: TRBJ1-1
CDR3 protein: ASSQDAGMNTEAF

D gene: -
V gene: TRBV28
clone size: -
J gene: TRBJ1-3
CDR3 protein: ASSLSGLSGNTIY

D gene: TRBD2
V gene: TRBV10-3
clone size: -
J gene: TRBJ2-1
CDR3 protein: AIISGVSGEQF

D gene: TRBD1
V gene: TRBV9
clone size: -
J gene: TRBJ1-2
CDR3 protein: ASGTGVLNYGYT

D gene: TRBD2
V gene: TRBV14
clone size: -
J gene: TRBJ2-5
CDR3 protein: ASSLSTSGGMKETQY

D gene: -
V gene: TRBV3-1/TRBV3-2
clone size: -
J gene: TRBJ1-1
CDR3 protein: ASSQVTGYTEAF

D gene: -
V gene: TRBV18
clone size: -
J gene: TRBJ1-2
CDR3 protein: ASSPGEVNYGYT

D gene: -
V gene: TRBV7-2
clone size: -
J gene: TRBJ1-1
CDR3 protein: ASSFPIKGPTNTEAF

D gene: -
V gene: TRBV19
clone size: -
J gene: TRBJ2-3
CDR3 protein: ASSLSGLVTDTQY

D gene: -
V gene: TRBV12-1
clone size: -
J gene: TRBJ2-7
CDR3 protein: ASSFNRDSYEQY

D gene: TRBD2
V gene: TRBV6-2/TRBV6-3
clone size: -
J gene: TRBJ2-1
CDR3 protein: ASSLAGGPYEQF

D gene: TRBD2
V gene: TRBV9
clone size: -
J gene: TRBJ2-7
CDR3 protein: ASSVGTSGVYEQY

D gene: TRBD1
V gene: TRBV12-3/TRBV12-4
clone size: -
J gene: TRBJ1-1
CDR3 protein: ASSRTGTTEAF

D gene: -
V gene: TRBV5-1
clone size: -
J gene: TRBJ1-2
CDR3 protein: ASSFSTAGYGYT

D gene: -
V gene: TRBV5-1
clone size: -
J gene: TRBJ1-2
CDR3 protein: ASSLGTSNYGYT